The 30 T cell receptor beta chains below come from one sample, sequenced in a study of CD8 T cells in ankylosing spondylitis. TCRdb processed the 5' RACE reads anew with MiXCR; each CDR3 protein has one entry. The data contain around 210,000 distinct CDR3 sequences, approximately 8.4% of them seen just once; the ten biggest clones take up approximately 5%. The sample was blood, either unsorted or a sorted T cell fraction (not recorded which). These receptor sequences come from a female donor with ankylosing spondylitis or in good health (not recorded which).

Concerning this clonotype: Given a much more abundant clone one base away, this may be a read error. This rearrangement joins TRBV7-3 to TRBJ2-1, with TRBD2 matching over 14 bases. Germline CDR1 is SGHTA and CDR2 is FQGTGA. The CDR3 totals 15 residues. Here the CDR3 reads CVSSTTSGRGNEQFF. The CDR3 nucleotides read TGTGTCAGCAGTACGACTAGCGGGAGGGGGAATGAGCAGTTCTTC.

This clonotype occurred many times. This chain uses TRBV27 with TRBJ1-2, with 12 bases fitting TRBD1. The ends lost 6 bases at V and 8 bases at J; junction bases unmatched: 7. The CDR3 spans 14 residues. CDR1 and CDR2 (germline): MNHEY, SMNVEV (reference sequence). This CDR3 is CASRPGQGAKGYTF. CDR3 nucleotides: TGTGCCAGCAGACCGGGACAGGGGGCAAAAGGCTACACCTTC.

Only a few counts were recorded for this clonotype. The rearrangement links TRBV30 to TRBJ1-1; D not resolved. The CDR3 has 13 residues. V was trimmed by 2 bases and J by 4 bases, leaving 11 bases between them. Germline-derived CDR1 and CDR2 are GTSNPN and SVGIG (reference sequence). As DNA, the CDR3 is TGTGCCTGGAGTCTACACTCCGGCACTGAAGCTTTCTTT. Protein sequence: CAWSLHSGTEAFF.

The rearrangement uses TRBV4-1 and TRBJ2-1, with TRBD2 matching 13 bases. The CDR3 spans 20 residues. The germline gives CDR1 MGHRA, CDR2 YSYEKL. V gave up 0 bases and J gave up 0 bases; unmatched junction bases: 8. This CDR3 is CASSQETSGRALSSYNEQFF. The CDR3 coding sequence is TGCGCCAGCAGCCAAGAAACTAGCGGGAGGGCCTTAAGCTCCTACAATGAGCAGTTCTTC.

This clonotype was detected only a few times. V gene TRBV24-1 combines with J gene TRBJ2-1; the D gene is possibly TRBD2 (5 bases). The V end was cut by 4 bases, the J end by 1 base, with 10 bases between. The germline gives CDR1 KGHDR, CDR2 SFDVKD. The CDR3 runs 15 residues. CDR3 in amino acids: CATSDPRDSYNEQFF. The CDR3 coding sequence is TGTGCCACCAGTGACCCGAGGGATTCCTACAATGAGCAGTTCTTC.

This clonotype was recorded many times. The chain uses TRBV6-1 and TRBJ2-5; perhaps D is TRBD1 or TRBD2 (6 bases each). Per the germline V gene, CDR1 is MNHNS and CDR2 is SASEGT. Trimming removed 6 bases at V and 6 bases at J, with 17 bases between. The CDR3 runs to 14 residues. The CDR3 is CASSDGGGQKTQYF. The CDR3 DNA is TGTGCCAGCAGCGACGGAGGGGGTCAAAAGACCCAGTACTTC.

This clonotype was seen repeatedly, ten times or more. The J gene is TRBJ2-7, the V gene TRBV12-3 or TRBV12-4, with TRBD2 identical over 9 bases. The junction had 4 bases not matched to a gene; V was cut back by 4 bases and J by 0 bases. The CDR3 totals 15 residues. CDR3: CASSYSGGLSYEQYF. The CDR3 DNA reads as TGTGCCAGCAGTTATAGCGGGGGCCTCTCCTACGAGCAGTACTTC.

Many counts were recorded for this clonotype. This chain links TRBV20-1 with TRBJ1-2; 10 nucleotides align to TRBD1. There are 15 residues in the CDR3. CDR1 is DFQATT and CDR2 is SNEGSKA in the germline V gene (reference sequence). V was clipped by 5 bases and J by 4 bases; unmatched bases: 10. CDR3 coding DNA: TGCAGTGCTCAGTCCGGGACAGGGGACCCCTATGGCTACACCTTC. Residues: CSAQSGTGDPYGYTF.

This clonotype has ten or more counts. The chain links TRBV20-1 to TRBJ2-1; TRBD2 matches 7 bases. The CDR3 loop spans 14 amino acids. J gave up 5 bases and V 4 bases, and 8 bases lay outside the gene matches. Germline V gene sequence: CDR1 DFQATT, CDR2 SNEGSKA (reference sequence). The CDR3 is CSAIPSGSHNEQFF. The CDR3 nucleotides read TGCAGTGCTATCCCTAGCGGATCCCACAATGAGCAGTTCTTC.

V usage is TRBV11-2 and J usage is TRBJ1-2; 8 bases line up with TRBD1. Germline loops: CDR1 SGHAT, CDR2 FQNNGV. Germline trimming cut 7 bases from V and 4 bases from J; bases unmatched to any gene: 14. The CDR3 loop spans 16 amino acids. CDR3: CASNGAWDRFLYGYTF. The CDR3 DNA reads TGTGCCAGCAACGGTGCGTGGGACAGGTTCCTCTATGGCTACACCTTC.

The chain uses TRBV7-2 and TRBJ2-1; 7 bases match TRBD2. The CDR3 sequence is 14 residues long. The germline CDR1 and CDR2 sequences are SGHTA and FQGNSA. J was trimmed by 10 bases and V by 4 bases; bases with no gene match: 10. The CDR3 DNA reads TGTGCCAGCAGCTATGAGGGTGGGACTACAGAGCAGTTCTTC. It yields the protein CASSYEGGTTEQFF.

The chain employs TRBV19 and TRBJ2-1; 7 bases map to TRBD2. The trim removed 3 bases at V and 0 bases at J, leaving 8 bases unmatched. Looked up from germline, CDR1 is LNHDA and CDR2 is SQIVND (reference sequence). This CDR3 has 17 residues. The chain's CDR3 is CASSIRQGGSSYNEQFF. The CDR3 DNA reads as TGTGCCAGTAGTATCCGCCAAGGCGGGAGCTCCTACAATGAGCAGTTCTTC.

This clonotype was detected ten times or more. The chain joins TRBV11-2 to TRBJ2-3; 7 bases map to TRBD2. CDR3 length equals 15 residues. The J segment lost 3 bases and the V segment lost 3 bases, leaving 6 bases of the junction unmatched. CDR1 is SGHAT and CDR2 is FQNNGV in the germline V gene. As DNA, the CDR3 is TGTGCCAGCAGCTTCTCGGGAGGCGGGACAGATACGCAGTATTTT. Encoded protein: CASSFSGGGTDTQYF.

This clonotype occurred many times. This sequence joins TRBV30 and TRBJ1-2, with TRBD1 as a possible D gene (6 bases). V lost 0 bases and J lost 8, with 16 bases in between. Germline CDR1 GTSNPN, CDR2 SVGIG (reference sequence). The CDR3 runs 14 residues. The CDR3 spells CAWSVEGGIGGYTF. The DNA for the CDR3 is TGTGCCTGGAGTGTGGAAGGGGGTATCGGAGGCTACACCTTC.

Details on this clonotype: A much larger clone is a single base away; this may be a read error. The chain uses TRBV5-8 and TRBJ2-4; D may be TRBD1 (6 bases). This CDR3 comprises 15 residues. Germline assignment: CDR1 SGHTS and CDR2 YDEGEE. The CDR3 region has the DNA TGTACCAGCAGCTTGGACAGTTTAGCCAAAAACATTCAGTACTTC. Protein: CTSSLDSLAKNIQYF. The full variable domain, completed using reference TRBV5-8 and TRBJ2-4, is EAGVTQSPTHLIKTRGQQATLRCSPISGHTSVYWYQQALGLGLQFLLWYDEGEERNRGNFPPRFSGRQFPNYSSELNVNALELEDSALYLCTSSLDSLAKNIQYFGAGTRLSVL.

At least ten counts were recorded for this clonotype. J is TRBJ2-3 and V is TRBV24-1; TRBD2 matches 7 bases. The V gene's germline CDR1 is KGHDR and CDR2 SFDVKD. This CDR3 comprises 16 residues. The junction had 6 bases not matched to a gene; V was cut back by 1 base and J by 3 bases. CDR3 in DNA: TGTGCCACCAGTGATTTAGCGGGAACGGGAACAGATACGCAGTATTTT. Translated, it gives CATSDLAGTGTDTQYF.

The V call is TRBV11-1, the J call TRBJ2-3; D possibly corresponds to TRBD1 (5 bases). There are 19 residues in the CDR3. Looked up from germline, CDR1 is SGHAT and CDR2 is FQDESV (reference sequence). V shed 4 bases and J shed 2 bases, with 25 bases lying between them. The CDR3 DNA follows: TGTGCCAGCAGCTCGAAAATAACAGGTTGGCCTAATTACACAGATACGCAGTATTTT. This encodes CASSSKITGWPNYTDTQYF.

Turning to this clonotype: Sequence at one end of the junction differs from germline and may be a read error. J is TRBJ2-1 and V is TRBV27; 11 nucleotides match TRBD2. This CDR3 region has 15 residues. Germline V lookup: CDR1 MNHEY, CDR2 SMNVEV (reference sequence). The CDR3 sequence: CASSSGTSGYSEQFF. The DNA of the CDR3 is TGTGCCAGCAGTTCCGGGACTAGCGGATACAGTGAGCAGTTCTTC.

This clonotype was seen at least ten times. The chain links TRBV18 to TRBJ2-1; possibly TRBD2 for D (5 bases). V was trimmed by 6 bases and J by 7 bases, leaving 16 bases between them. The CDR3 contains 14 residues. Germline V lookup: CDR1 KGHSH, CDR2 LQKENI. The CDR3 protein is CASSPREGSNEQFF. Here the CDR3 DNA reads TGTGCCAGCTCCCCCCGGGAAGGGTCGAATGAGCAGTTCTTC.

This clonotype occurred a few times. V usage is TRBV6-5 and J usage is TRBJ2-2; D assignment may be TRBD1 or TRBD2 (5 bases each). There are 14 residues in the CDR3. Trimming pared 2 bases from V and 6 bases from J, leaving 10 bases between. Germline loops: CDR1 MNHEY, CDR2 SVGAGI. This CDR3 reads CASSYGGMAGELFF. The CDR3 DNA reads TGTGCCAGCAGTTACGGGGGAATGGCCGGGGAGCTGTTTTTT.

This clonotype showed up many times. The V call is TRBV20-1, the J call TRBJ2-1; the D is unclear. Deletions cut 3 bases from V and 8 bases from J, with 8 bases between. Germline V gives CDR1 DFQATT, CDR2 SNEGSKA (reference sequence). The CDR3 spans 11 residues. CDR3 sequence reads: CSASLGYEQFF. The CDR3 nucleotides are TGCAGTGCTAGTTTGGGCTATGAGCAGTTCTTC.

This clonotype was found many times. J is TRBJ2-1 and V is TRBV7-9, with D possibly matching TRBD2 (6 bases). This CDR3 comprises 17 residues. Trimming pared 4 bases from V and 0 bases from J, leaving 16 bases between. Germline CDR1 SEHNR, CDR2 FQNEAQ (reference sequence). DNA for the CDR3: TGTGCCAGCAGCTCAACTTACGCGGGAACCTCCTACAATGAGCAGTTCTTC. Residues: CASSSTYAGTSYNEQFF.

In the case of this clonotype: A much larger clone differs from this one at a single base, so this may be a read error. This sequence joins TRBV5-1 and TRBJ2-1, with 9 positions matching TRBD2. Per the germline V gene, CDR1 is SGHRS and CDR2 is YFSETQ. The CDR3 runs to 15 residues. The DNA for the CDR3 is TGCGCCGGCAGCTCCCTAGCGGGGACTTACAATGAGCAGTTCTTC. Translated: CAGSSLAGTYNEQFF. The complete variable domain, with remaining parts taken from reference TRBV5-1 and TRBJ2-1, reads KAGVTQTPRYLIKTRGQQVTLSCSPISGHRSVSWYQQTPGQGLQFLFEYFSETQRNKGNFPGRFSGRQFSNSRSEMNVSTLELGDSALYLCAGSSLAGTYNEQFFGPGTRLTVL.

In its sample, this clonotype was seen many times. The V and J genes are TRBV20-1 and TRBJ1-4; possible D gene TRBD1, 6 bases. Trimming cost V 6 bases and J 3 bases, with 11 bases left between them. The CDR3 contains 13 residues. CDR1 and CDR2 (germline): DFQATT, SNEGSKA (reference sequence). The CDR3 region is CSAAPGANEKLFF. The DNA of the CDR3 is TGCAGTGCGGCTCCAGGGGCTAATGAAAAACTGTTTTTT.

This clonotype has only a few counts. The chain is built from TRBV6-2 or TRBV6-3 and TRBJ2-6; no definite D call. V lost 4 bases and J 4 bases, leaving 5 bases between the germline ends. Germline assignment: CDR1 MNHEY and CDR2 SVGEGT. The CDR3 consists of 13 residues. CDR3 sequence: CASSSPGANVLTF. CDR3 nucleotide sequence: TGTGCCAGCAGTTCCCCCGGGGCCAACGTCCTGACTTTC.

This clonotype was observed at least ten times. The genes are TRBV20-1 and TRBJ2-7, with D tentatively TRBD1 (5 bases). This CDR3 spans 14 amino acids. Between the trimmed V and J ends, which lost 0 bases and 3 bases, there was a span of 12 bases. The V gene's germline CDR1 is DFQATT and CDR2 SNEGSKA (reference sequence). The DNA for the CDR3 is TGCAGTGCTAGAGATAAGGGGAACTTCTACGAGCAGTACTTC. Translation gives CSARDKGNFYEQYF.

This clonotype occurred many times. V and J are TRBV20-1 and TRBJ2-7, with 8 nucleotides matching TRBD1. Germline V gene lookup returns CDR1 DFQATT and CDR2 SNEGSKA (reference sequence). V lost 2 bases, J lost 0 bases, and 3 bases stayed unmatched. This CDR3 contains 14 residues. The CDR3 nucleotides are TGCAGTGCTAGACGACAGGGGATCTCCTACGAGCAGTACTTC. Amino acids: CSARRQGISYEQYF.

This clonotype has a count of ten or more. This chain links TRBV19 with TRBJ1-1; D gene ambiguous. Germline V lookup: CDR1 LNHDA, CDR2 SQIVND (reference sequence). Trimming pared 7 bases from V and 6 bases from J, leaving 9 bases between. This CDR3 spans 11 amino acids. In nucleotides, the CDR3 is TGTGCCAGTACCCGGTGGGCTGAAGCTTTCTTT. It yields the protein CASTRWAEAFF.

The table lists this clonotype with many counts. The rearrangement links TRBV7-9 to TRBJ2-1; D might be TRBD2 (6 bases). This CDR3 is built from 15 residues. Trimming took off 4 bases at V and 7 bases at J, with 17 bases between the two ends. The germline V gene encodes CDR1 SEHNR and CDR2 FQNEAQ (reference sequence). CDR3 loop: CASSSPSGFRNEQFF. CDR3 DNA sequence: TGTGCCAGCAGCTCCCCCAGCGGGTTCAGGAATGAGCAGTTCTTC.

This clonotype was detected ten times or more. CDR3 in amino acids: CSASTSGRAFNEQFF. The CDR3 DNA is TGCAGTGCTAGTACTAGCGGGAGGGCCTTCAATGAGCAGTTCTTC. V usage is TRBV20-1 and J usage is TRBJ2-1, with 13 positions matching TRBD2. Losses at the gene ends were 3 bases for V and 6 bases for J; bases not matched to a gene: 5. In germline, CDR1 is DFQATT, CDR2 SNEGSKA (reference sequence). This CDR3 has 15 residues.